This entry lists 26 T cell receptor beta chains sequenced from one sample in a study of CD8+CD57+ T cells in acquired aplastic anemia. Patients sequenced had flow cytometry evidence of CD8+CD57+ cell expansion. Both TCR beta VDJ combination and CDR3 sequence profiling were carried out. Genomic DNA was the template for this profiling. TCRdb used MiXCR to reprocess the reads, holding one entry per CDR3 protein. Found here are about 160,000 distinct CDR3 sequences, about 70% of them singletons; the top ten hold 45% to 60%. Sequenced input: sorted CD4+, CD8+, or CD8+CD57+ T cells (not recorded which) from PBMCs. The origin of the receptors is a human donor with aplastic anemia.

The chain is built from TRBV24-1 and TRBJ2-1; D perhaps matches TRBD2 (6 bases). Trimming pared 4 bases from V and 7 bases from J, leaving 19 bases between. Germline V gene sequence: CDR1 KGHDR, CDR2 SFDVKD. The CDR3 has 16 residues. CDR3 sequence: CATSDRYGGEGNEQFF. The CDR3 coding sequence is TGTGCCACCAGTGACCGATACGGGGGTGAGGGGAATGAGCAGTTCTTC.

The chain links TRBV15 to TRBJ2-1, with 7 bases that match TRBD2. Germline trimming cut 1 base from V and 8 bases from J; bases unmatched to any gene: 8. Germline-derived CDR1 and CDR2 are LNHNV and YYDKDF (reference sequence). The length of the CDR3 is 15 residues. Here the CDR3 reads CATSRGGEGIDEQFF. CDR3 nucleotide sequence: TGTGCCACCAGCAGAGGGGGGGAGGGTATAGATGAGCAGTTCTTC.

In regard to this clonotype: The junction departs from germline at one end; a sequencing error may be responsible. In nucleotides, the CDR3 is TGTGCCAGCAGTTCGAGCGGGAGCGAGCAGTACTTC. Its protein product is CASSSSGSEQYF. The chain recombines TRBV10-3 with TRBJ2-7; 8 bases map to TRBD2. Germline V gene data show CDR1 as ENHRY and CDR2 as SYGVKD. The CDR3 is 12 residues long.

In the case of this clonotype: A much larger clone sits a single nucleotide away, making a read error possible. The rearrangement links TRBV10-3 to TRBJ1-5; no firm D call. The CDR3 covers 14 residues. Trimming shortened V by 5 bases and J by 5 bases, and 13 bases separated the two germline ends. Per the germline V gene, CDR1 is ENHRY and CDR2 is SYGVKD. CDR3 sequence (DNA): TGTGCCATCAGTTTTGGCTCGGTCGATCAGCCCCAGCATTTT. It specifies CAISFGSVDQPQHF.

The gene calls are TRBV20-1 and TRBJ2-5, with 8 bases lining up with TRBD2. CDR1 is DFQATT, CDR2 SNEGSKA, per germline (reference sequence). The CDR3 is 13 amino acids. Trimming at V came to 6 bases and at J to 5 bases, leaving 8 bases not matched to a gene. CDR3 coding DNA: TGCAGTGCCCATATAGCGGGATACGAGACCCAGTACTTC. It specifies CSAHIAGYETQYF.

DNA for the CDR3: TGCAGTGCTAGGACTAGCGGGGGGTACTACGAGCAGTTCTTC. Residues: CSARTSGGYYEQFF. The chain uses TRBV20-1 and TRBJ2-1, with 13 bases lining up with TRBD2. Looked up from germline, CDR1 is DFQATT and CDR2 is SNEGSKA (reference sequence). Trimming cost V 3 bases and J 10 bases; bases outside gene matches: 6. The CDR3 covers 14 residues.

This clonotype was detected once. The chain links TRBV9 to TRBJ1-1; D is possibly TRBD1 (5 bases). Germline loops: CDR1 SGDLS, CDR2 YYNGEE. The CDR3 runs 14 residues. Trimming left V 2 bases short and J 5 bases short, with 13 bases between. CDR3 amino acids: CASSVPGQGTEAFF. The CDR3, as DNA: TGTGCCAGCAGCGTGCCGGGGCAAGGGACTGAAGCTTTCTTT.

This chain's CDR3 is CASSDWTSNEKLFF. The CDR3 DNA reads as TGTGCCAGCAGCGATTGGACTAGCAATGAAAAACTGTTTTTT. The chain joins TRBV2 to TRBJ1-4, with D unclear. V lost 6 bases to trimming and J lost 5 bases, with 13 bases between them. Germline CDR1 reads SNHLY; CDR2 reads FYNNEI. The CDR3 length is 14 residues.

V usage is TRBV2 and J usage is TRBJ1-1; the D gene is possibly TRBD1 (5 bases). This CDR3 contains 13 residues. The germline CDR1 and CDR2 sequences are SNHLY and FYNNEI. The V end lost 11 bases, the J end lost 4 bases, and 17 bases lay between the germline ends. DNA of the CDR3: TGTGCCGGCACGGTAGGGGTGGGCACTGAAGCTTTCTTT. Its translation is CAGTVGVGTEAFF.

The chain uses TRBV20-1 and TRBJ1-1; no reliable D call. Between the trimmed V and J ends, which lost 0 bases and 4 bases, there was a span of 12 bases. In germline, CDR1 is DFQATT, CDR2 SNEGSKA (reference sequence). The length of the CDR3 is 14 residues. This CDR3 is CSARDGGVGTEAFF. CDR3 sequence (DNA): TGCAGTGCTAGAGATGGTGGGGTGGGCACTGAAGCTTTCTTT.

The chain carries TRBV20-1 and TRBJ2-7, with TRBD1 matching over 9 bases. Per the germline V gene, CDR1 is DFQATT and CDR2 is SNEGSKA (reference sequence). The junction had 10 bases not matched to a gene; V was cut back by 5 bases and J by 2 bases. The CDR3 is 15 amino acids. CDR3 sequence reads: CSASIGQGSTYEQYF. The DNA for the CDR3 is TGCAGTGCTTCCATAGGACAGGGGAGTACCTACGAGCAGTACTTC.

For this clonotype: A much bigger clone sits one base away, suggesting this may be a read error. Because it lacks the conserved phenylalanine or tryptophan at the end, this CDR3 is likely a read error. The V gene is TRBV6-4, the J gene TRBJ2-2; perhaps TRBD2 as D (6 bases). The V gene lost 0 bases and the J gene lost 6 bases, with 11 bases spanning the gap. The CDR3 is 15 residues long. Germline lookup yields CDR1 MRHNA and CDR2 SNTAGT. This CDR3 is CASSDSTGEAGELFC. CDR3 nucleotides: TGTGCCAGCAGTGACTCGACGGGGGAAGCCGGGGAGCTGTTTTGT.

CDR3 protein: CASSGPNMADTQYF. Written as DNA, the CDR3 is TGTGCCAGCAGCGGACCTAATATGGCAGATACGCAGTATTTT. The J gene is TRBJ2-3, the V gene TRBV9, with unresolved D. Trimming took off 3 bases at V and 4 bases at J, with 12 bases between the two ends. CDR1 is SGDLS and CDR2 is YYNGEE in the germline V gene. The CDR3 has 14 residues.

The chain is built from TRBV24-1 and TRBJ1-5, with a possible D match to TRBD1 (5 bases). The CDR3 runs to 14 residues. The germline V gene encodes CDR1 KGHDR and CDR2 SFDVKD. Trimming shortened V by 0 bases and J by 7 bases, and 9 bases separated the two germline ends. CDR3 amino acids: CATSDLSGRQPQHF. DNA of the CDR3: TGTGCCACCAGTGATTTGTCAGGGAGGCAGCCCCAGCATTTT.

The chain uses TRBV10-3 and TRBJ1-6; 7 bases match TRBD1. Germline-derived CDR1 and CDR2 are ENHRY and SYGVKD. The trim removed 2 bases at V and 7 bases at J, leaving 8 bases unmatched. The CDR3 covers 16 residues. The CDR3 loop reads CAISEDRARGNSPLHF. CDR3 nucleotides: TGTGCCATCAGTGAGGACAGGGCGAGGGGAAATTCACCCCTCCACTTT.

This clonotype was picked up one time. The CDR3 loop reads CATSESGQELYYEQYF. The CDR3, as DNA: TGTGCCACCAGTGAGTCGGGACAGGAGCTTTACTACGAGCAGTACTTC. The V call is TRBV24-1, the J call TRBJ2-7; 8 nucleotides align to TRBD1. Germline V gene lookup returns CDR1 KGHDR and CDR2 SFDVKD. The CDR3 extends over 16 amino acids. Unmatched junction bases numbered 10, after V lost 4 bases and J lost 3 bases.

The CDR3 DNA reads TGTGCCAGCATGAAGACAGATACGCAGTATTTT. Amino acid sequence: CASMKTDTQYF. V gene TRBV2 combines with J gene TRBJ2-3; D remains unclear. V was shortened by 7 bases and J by 3 bases, with 5 bases between the two germline ends. Germline values: CDR1 SNHLY, CDR2 FYNNEI. The CDR3 runs to 11 residues.

The chain links TRBV10-3 to TRBJ1-5, with D possibly TRBD1 on 5 matching bases. CDR3 length equals 11 residues. The germline V and J ends were trimmed by 2 bases and 11 bases, with 7 bases remaining between them. Germline values: CDR1 ENHRY, CDR2 SYGVKD. CDR3 protein: CAISEGTSQHF. As DNA, the CDR3 is TGTGCCATCAGTGAGGGGACGTCCCAGCATTTT.

The chain is built from TRBV29-1 and TRBJ1-2; 8 positions agree with TRBD1. V dropped 3 bases and J dropped 5; count of bases not matched to a gene: 2. The CDR3 consists of 12 residues. Germline V lookup: CDR1 SQVTM, CDR2 ANQGSEA. The DNA of the CDR3 is TGCAGCGTTGACCGGACAGGGTATGGCTACACCTTC. Amino acids: CSVDRTGYGYTF.

The chain uses TRBV6-5 and TRBJ2-1; 9 nucleotides agree with TRBD1. J was trimmed by 4 bases and V by 3 bases; bases with no gene match: 16. The CDR3 is 19 residues long. Germline V gene sequence: CDR1 MNHEY, CDR2 SVGAGI. This CDR3 is CASSYQRDRDLLGYNEQFF. DNA of the CDR3: TGTGCCAGCAGTTATCAGAGGGACAGGGATCTCTTGGGATACAATGAGCAGTTCTTC.

This chain uses TRBV20-1 with TRBJ2-7; TRBD1 might be the D (6 bases). The J call may be wrong; the DNA end is better matched by TRBJ2-5. The CDR3 length is 13 residues. CDR1 is DFQATT and CDR2 is SNEGSKA in the germline V gene (reference sequence). The CDR3 bases are TGCAGTGCTAGAGTTGCAGGGGAGGAGACCCAGTACTTC. It translates to CSARVAGEETQYF.

The V gene is TRBV11-3, the J gene TRBJ2-1; possible D gene TRBD2, 6 bases. Looked up from germline, CDR1 is SGHNT and CDR2 is YENEEA. This CDR3 comprises 14 residues. With 5 bases removed from V and 12 bases from J, the gap between germline ends came to 20 bases. CDR3: CASSRGGSGVAQFF. The CDR3 DNA is TGTGCCAGCAGCCGTGGCGGGTCGGGGGTTGCGCAGTTCTTC. The entire variable domain, with the rest obtained from reference TRBV11-3 and TRBJ2-1, is as follows: EAGVVQSPRYKIIEKKQPVAFWCNPISGHNTLYWYLQNLGQGPELLIRYENEEAVDDSQLPKDRFSAERLKGVDSTLKIQPAELGDSAVYLCASSRGGSGVAQFFGPGTRLTVL.

The chain recombines TRBV29-1 with TRBJ2-7; D may be TRBD2 (6 bases). In germline, CDR1 is SQVTM, CDR2 ANQGSEA. V dropped 5 bases and J dropped 1 base, with 12 bases sitting between them. The CDR3 extends over 13 amino acids. In nucleotides, the CDR3 is TGCAGCGTTTGCCCGGGGGATTCCTACGAGCAGTACTTC. It specifies CSVCPGDSYEQYF.

The chain recombines TRBV9 with TRBJ2-2; no definite D call. The CDR3 sequence is 15 residues long. V was trimmed by 5 bases and J by 0 bases, leaving 11 bases between them. Germline V CDR1 and CDR2: SGDLS, YYNGEE. The CDR3: CASSELRTNTGELFF. The CDR3 region has the DNA TGTGCCAGCAGTGAATTACGGACGAACACCGGGGAGCTGTTTTTT.

This chain uses TRBV20-1 with TRBJ1-2; no clear D gene. The ends were cut back, 0 bases at V and 4 bases at J, with 9 bases in the middle. The germline CDR1 and CDR2 sequences are DFQATT and SNEGSKA (reference sequence). The CDR3 runs to 13 residues. DNA for the CDR3: TGCAGTGCTAGAGATTTAGGAGGCTATGGCTACACCTTC. Its translation: CSARDLGGYGYTF.

The chain is built from TRBV10-3 and TRBJ2-5; tentative D call: TRBD2 (6 bases). The CDR3 contains 12 residues. Germline lookup yields CDR1 ENHRY and CDR2 SYGVKD. V shed 8 bases and J shed 4 bases, with 11 bases lying between them. The CDR3 nucleotides are TGTGCCATCGGAACTAGCCCAGAGACCCAGTACTTC. Its protein is CAIGTSPETQYF.